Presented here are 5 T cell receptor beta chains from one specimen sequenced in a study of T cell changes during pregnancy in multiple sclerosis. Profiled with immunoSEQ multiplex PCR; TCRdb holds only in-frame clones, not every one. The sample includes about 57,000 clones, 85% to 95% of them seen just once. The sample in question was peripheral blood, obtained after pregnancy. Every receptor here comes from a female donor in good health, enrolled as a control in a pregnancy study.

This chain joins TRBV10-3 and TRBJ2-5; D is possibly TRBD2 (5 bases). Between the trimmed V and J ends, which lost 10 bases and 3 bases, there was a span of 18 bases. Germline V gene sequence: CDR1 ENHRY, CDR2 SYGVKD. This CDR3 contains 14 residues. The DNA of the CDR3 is TGTGCCACCAAGGAGGACGGTCGTAAAGAGACCCAGTACTTC. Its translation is CATKEDGRKETQYF.

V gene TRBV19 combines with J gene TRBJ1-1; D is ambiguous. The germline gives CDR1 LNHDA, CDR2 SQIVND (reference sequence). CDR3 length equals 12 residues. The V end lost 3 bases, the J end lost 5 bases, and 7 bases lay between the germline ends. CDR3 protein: CASSIGETEAFF. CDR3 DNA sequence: TGTGCCAGTAGTATTGGGGAGACTGAAGCTTTCTTT.

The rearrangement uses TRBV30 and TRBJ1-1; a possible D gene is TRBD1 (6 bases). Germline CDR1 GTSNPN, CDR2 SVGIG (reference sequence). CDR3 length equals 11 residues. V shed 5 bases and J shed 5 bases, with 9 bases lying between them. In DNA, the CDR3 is TGTGCCTGGGAGAGGGGGACTGAAGCTTTCTTT. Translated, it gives CAWERGTEAFF. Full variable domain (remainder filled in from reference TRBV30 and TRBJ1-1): SQTIHQWPATLVQPVGSPLSLECTVEGTSNPNLYWYRQAAGRGLQLLFYSVGIGQISSEVPQNLSASRPQDRQFILSSKKLLLSDSGFYLCAWERGTEAFFGQGTRLTVV.

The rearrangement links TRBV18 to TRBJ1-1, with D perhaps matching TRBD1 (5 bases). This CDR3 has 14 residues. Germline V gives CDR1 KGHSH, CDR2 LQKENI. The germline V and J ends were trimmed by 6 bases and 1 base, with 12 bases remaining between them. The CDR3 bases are TGTGCCAGCTCCCGGGGGGGAGAGAACACTGAAGCTTTCTTT. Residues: CASSRGGENTEAFF. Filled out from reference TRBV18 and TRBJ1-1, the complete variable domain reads NAGVMQNPRHLVRRRGQEARLRCSPMKGHSHVYWYRQLPEEGLKFMVYLQKENIIDESGMPKERFSAEFPKEGPSILRIQQVVRGDSAAYFCASSRGGENTEAFFGQGTRLTVV.

The CDR3 region is CASKTGAHGYTF. The DNA of the CDR3 is TGTGCCAGCAAAACAGGGGCACATGGCTACACCTTC. This rearrangement joins TRBV28 to TRBJ1-2; 7 bases fit TRBD1. The CDR3 sequence is 12 residues long. Germline loops: CDR1 MDHEN, CDR2 SYDVKM. The V gene end was trimmed by 7 bases and the J gene end by 6 bases; junction bases not matched to a gene: 5.